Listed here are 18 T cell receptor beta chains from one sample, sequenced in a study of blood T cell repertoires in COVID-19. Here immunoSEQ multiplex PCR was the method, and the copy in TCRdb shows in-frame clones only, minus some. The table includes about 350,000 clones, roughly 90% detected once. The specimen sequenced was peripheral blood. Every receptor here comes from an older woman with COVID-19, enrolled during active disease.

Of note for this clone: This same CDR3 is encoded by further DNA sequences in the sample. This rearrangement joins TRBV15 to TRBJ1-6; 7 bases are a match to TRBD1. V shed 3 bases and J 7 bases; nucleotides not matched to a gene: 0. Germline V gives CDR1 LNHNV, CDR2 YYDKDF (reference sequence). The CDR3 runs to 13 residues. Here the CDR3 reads CATSRDRNSPLHF. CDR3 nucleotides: TGTGCCACCAGCAGGGACAGGAATTCACCCCTCCACTTT.

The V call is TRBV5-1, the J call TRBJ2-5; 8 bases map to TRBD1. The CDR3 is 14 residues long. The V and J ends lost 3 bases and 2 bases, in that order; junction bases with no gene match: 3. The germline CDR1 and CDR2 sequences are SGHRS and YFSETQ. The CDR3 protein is CASSYGQGQETQYF. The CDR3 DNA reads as TGCGCCAGCAGCTACGGACAGGGACAAGAGACCCAGTACTTC. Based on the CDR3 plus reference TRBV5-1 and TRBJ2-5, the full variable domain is KAGVTQTPRYLIKTRGQQVTLSCSPISGHRSVSWYQQTPGQGLQFLFEYFSETQRNKGNFPGRFSGRQFSNSRSEMNVSTLELGDSALYLCASSYGQGQETQYFGPGTRLLVL.

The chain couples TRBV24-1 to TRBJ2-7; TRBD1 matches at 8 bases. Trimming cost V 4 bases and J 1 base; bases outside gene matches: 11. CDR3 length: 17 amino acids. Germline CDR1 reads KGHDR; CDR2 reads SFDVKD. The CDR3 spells CATSDDRGGGGSYEQYF. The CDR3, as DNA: TGTGCCACCAGTGACGACAGGGGCGGAGGTGGTTCCTACGAGCAGTACTTC.

The CDR3 reads CASSPIDRDRANEQFF. Written as DNA, the CDR3 is TGTGCCAGCAGCCCTATAGATAGGGACAGGGCCAATGAGCAGTTCTTC. The genes are TRBV7-9 and TRBJ2-1; 9 bases match TRBD1. CDR1 and CDR2 (germline): SEHNR, FQNEAQ (reference sequence). This CDR3 contains 16 residues. Trimming at V came to 5 bases and at J to 6 bases, leaving 11 bases not matched to a gene.

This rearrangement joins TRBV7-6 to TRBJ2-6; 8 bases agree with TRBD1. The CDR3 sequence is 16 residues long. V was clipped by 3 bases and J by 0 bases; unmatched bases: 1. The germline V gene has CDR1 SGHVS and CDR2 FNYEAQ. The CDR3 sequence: CASSFTGGSGANVLTF. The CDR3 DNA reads TGTGCCAGCAGCTTTACAGGGGGCTCTGGGGCCAACGTCCTGACTTTC. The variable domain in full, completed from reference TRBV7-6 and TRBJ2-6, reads GAGVSQSPRYKVTKRGQDVALRCDPISGHVSLYWYRQALGQGPEFLTYFNYEAQQDKSGLPNDRFSAERPEGSISTLTIQRTEQRDSAMYRCASSFTGGSGANVLTFGAGSRLTVL.

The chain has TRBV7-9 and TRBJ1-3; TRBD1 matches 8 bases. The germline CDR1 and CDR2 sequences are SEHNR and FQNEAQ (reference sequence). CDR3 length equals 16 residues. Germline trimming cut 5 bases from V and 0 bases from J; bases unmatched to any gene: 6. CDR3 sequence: CASSPWTGYSGNTIYF. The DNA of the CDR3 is TGTGCCAGCAGCCCCTGGACAGGGTACTCTGGAAACACCATATATTTT.

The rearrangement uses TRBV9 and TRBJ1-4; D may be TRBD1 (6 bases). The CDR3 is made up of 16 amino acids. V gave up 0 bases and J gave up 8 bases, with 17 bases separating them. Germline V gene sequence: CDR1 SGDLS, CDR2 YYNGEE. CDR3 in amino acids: CASSVEPQGLGEKLFF. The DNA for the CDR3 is TGTGCCAGCAGCGTAGAGCCGCAGGGGCTGGGAGAAAAACTGTTTTTT.

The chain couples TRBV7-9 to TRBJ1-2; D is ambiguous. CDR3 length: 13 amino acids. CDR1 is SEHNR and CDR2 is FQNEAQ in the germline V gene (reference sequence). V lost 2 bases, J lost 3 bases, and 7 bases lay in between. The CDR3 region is CASSLLEDYGYTF. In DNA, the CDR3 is TGTGCCAGCAGCTTACTCGAGGACTATGGCTACACCTTC.

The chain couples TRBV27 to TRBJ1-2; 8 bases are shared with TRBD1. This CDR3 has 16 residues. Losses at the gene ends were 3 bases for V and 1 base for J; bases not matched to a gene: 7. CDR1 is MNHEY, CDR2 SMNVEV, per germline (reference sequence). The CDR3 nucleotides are TGTGCCAGCAGTTTCTTATGGGACAGGAATAACTATGGCTACACCTTC. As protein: CASSFLWDRNNYGYTF.

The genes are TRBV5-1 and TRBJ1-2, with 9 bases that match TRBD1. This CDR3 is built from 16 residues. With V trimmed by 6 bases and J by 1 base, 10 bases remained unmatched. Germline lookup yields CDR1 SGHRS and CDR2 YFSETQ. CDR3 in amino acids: CASTLGTGPLNYGYTF. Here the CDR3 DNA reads TGCGCCAGCACCCTCGGGACAGGGCCGCTTAACTATGGCTACACCTTC. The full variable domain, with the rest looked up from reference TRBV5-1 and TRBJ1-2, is KAGVTQTPRYLIKTRGQQVTLSCSPISGHRSVSWYQQTPGQGLQFLFEYFSETQRNKGNFPGRFSGRQFSNSRSEMNVSTLELGDSALYLCASTLGTGPLNYGYTFGSGTRLTVV.

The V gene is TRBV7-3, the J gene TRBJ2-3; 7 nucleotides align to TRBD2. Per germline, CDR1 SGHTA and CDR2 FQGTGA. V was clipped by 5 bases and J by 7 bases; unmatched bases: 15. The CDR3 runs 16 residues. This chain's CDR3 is CASSLQAGMGEYTQYF. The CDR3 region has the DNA TGTGCCAGCAGCCTCCAAGCGGGGATGGGGGAATATACGCAGTATTTT.

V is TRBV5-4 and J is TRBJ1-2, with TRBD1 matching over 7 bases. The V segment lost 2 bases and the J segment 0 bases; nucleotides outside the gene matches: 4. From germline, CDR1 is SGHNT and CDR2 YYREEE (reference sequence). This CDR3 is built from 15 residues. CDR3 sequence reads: CASSLDRAANYGYTF. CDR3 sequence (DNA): TGTGCCAGCAGCTTAGACAGGGCAGCTAACTATGGCTACACCTTC.

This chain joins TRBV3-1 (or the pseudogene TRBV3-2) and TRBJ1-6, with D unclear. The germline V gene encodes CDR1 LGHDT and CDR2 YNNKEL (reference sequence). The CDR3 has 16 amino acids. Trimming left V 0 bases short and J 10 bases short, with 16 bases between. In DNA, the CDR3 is TGTGCCAGCAGCCAAGATCGGGAGCTCCGAGGATCACCCCTCCACTTT. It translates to CASSQDRELRGSPLHF.

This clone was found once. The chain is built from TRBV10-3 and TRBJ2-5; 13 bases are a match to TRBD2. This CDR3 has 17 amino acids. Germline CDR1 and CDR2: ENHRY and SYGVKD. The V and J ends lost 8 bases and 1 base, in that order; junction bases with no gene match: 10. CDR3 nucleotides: TGTGCCATCGGGGGTGAAAGGACTAGCGGGGGCCAAGAGACCCAGTACTTC. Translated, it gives CAIGGERTSGGQETQYF.

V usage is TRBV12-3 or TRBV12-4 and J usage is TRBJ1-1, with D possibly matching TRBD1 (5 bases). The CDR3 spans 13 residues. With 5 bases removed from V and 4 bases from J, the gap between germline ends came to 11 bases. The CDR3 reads CASSSLGATEAFF. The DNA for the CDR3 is TGTGCCAGCAGTAGCCTTGGGGCCACTGAAGCTTTCTTT.

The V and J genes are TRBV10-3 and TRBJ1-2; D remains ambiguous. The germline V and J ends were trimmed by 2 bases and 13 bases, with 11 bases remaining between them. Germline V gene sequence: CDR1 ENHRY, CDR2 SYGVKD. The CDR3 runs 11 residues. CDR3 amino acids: CAISENQAVTF. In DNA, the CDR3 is TGTGCCATCAGTGAGAATCAGGCTGTCACCTTC.

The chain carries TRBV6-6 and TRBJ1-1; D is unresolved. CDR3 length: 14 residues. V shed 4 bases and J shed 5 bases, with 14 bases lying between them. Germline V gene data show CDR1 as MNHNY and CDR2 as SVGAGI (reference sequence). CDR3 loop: CASSSLRSGTEAFF. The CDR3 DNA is TGTGCCAGCAGTTCCCTGCGGAGTGGGACTGAAGCTTTCTTT.

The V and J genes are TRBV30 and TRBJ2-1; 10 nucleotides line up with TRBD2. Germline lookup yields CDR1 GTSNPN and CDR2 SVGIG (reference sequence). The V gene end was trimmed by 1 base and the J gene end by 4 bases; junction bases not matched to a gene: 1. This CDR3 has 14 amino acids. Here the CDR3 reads CAWSASGGYNEQFF. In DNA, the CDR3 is TGTGCCTGGAGTGCTAGCGGGGGATACAATGAGCAGTTCTTC.